This entry lists 32 T cell receptor beta chains sequenced from one sample in a study of blood T cell repertoires in COVID-19. The assay was immunoSEQ multiplex PCR, and TCRdb's table has in-frame clones only and misses some. In the table there are around 250,000 clones, approximately 88% of which are singletons. Sequencing input: PBMCs or T cells enriched from blood (not recorded which). The receptor set was obtained from a woman in her 40s who had been exposed to COVID-19.

This clone was found once. V usage is TRBV23-1 and J usage is TRBJ1-1, with a tentative D call TRBD1 (6 bases). TRBV23-1 is recorded as an ORF, its role being uncertain. The germline V and J ends were trimmed by 7 bases and 6 bases, with 24 bases remaining between them. The CDR3 contains 16 residues. The CDR3 DNA sequence: TGCGCCAGCACCCATCCGGCACAGGGACATTTACCTGAAGCTTTCTTT. It yields the protein CASTHPAQGHLPEAFF.

The chain employs TRBV7-9 and TRBJ1-1; 7 positions agree with TRBD1. In germline, CDR1 is SEHNR, CDR2 FQNEAQ (reference sequence). The CDR3 totals 17 residues. Trimming cost V 1 base and J 0 bases; bases outside gene matches: 8. CDR3 DNA sequence: TGTGCCAGCAGCTTAGGATTCAGGGGGGCCATGAACACTGAAGCTTTCTTT. Translating it yields CASSLGFRGAMNTEAFF.

This rearrangement joins TRBV14 to TRBJ1-6; the D is unclear. The CDR3 contains 16 residues. V lost 4 bases and J 0 bases, leaving 10 bases between the germline ends. Germline CDR1 and CDR2: SGHDN and FVKESK. Here the CDR3 DNA reads TGTGCCAGCAGCCTTACGATGAGCTCCTATAATTCACCCCTCCACTTT. This gives the protein CASSLTMSSYNSPLHF.

V is TRBV7-9 and J is TRBJ2-1; no reliable D call. Trimming left V 1 base short and J 2 bases short, with 6 bases between. The CDR3 length is 14 residues. Germline V gives CDR1 SEHNR, CDR2 FQNEAQ (reference sequence). The CDR3 here is CASSLETAYNEQFF. The CDR3 region has the DNA TGTGCCAGCAGCTTAGAAACGGCCTACAATGAGCAGTTCTTC. Full variable domain (outside the CDR3, taken from reference TRBV7-9 and TRBJ2-1): DTGVSQNPRHKITKRGQNVTFRCDPISEHNRLYWYRQTLGQGPEFLTYFQNEAQLEKSRLLSDRFSAERPKGSFSTLEIQRTEQGDSAMYLCASSLETAYNEQFFGPGTRLTVL.

The chain joins TRBV7-8 to TRBJ2-2; 8 nucleotides line up with TRBD1. After removal of 2 bases from V and 7 bases from J, the junction contained 3 bases not matched to a gene. This CDR3 comprises 14 residues. Germline V gene data show CDR1 as SGHVS and CDR2 as FQNEAQ. CDR3 in DNA: TGTGCCAGCAGCTTACAGGGGGCCGACGGGGAGCTGTTTTTT. Amino acids: CASSLQGADGELFF.

The chain has TRBV7-9 and TRBJ1-2, with D unclear. Germline assignment: CDR1 SEHNR and CDR2 FQNEAQ (reference sequence). V lost 5 bases and J lost 4, with 11 bases in between. The CDR3 is 13 residues long. DNA of the CDR3: TGTGCCAGCAGCCCCGGGAGGATCTATGGCTACACCTTC. Its translation is CASSPGRIYGYTF.

Comments on this clone: The sample contains more than one DNA sequence encoding this CDR3. The chain is built from TRBV28 and TRBJ1-5; 8 nucleotides align to TRBD1. Trimming removed 6 bases from V and 5 bases from J; junction bases left unmatched: 6. CDR1 and CDR2 from the germline V gene are MDHEN and SYDVKM. CDR3 length: 14 residues. The DNA for the CDR3 is TGTGCCAGCAGCCTCGGACAGGGTTATCAGCCCCAGCATTTT. Amino acids: CASSLGQGYQPQHF. Full variable domain (rest looked up from reference TRBV28 and TRBJ1-5): DVKVTQSSRYLVKRTGEKVFLECVQDMDHENMFWYRQDPGLGLRLIYFSYDVKMKEKGDIPEGYSVSREKKERFSLILESASTNQTSMYLCASSLGQGYQPQHFGDGTRLSIL.

The chain combines TRBV5-8 with TRBJ2-7; tentative D call: TRBD1 (6 bases). The V gene lost 5 bases and the J gene lost 3 bases, with 18 bases spanning the gap. The CDR3 sequence is 15 residues long. Germline assignment: CDR1 SGHTS and CDR2 YDEGEE. The CDR3 nucleotides read TGTGCCAGCAGATATCGACAGGAATTAAGCTACGAGCAGTACTTC. Translated: CASRYRQELSYEQYF. Supplemented by reference TRBV5-8 and TRBJ2-7, the full variable domain reads EAGVTQSPTHLIKTRGQQATLRCSPISGHTSVYWYQQALGLGLQFLLWYDEGEERNRGNFPPRFSGRQFPNYSSELNVNALELEDSALYLCASRYRQELSYEQYFGPGTRLTVT.

The gene calls are TRBV12-3 or TRBV12-4 and TRBJ1-5, with unresolved D. V lost 3 bases and J 3 bases, leaving 6 bases between the germline ends. The CDR3 extends over 13 amino acids. For the CDR3, the DNA is TGTGCCAGCAGTTTGGAGTCCAATCAGCCCCAGCATTTT. Translating it yields CASSLESNQPQHF.

The chain carries TRBV6-5 and TRBJ1-5; D is perhaps TRBD1 (6 bases). Germline-derived CDR1 and CDR2 are MNHEY and SVGAGI. The CDR3 runs to 13 residues. V was cut by 7 bases and J by 3 bases, with 10 bases left in between. CDR3 nucleotide sequence: TGTGCCAGCACAGGGGACGTCAATCAGCCCCAGCATTTT. This sequence encodes CASTGDVNQPQHF.

V is TRBV18 and J is TRBJ1-1; D gene ambiguous. V lost 5 bases to trimming and J lost 6 bases, with 16 bases between them. The CDR3 loop spans 14 amino acids. CDR1 is KGHSH and CDR2 is LQKENI in the germline V gene. CDR3 sequence: CASSIGPSRAEAFF. The CDR3 DNA sequence: TGTGCCAGCTCAATCGGTCCCTCTCGGGCTGAAGCTTTCTTT.

J is TRBJ1-1 and V is TRBV6-2 or TRBV6-3; 7 bases match TRBD1. Per the germline V gene, CDR1 is MNHEY and CDR2 is SVGEGT. The CDR3 has 12 amino acids. Unmatched junction bases numbered 0, after V lost 2 bases and J lost 6 bases. The CDR3 DNA is TGTGCCAGCAGTTACCAGGGGGCTGAAGCTTTCTTT. Translated, it gives CASSYQGAEAFF.

This sequence joins TRBV4-3 and TRBJ2-1; 7 bases are shared with TRBD1. The CDR3 loop spans 18 amino acids. CDR1 is LGHNA and CDR2 is YSLEER in the germline V gene. Germline trimming cut 1 base from V and 0 bases from J; bases unmatched to any gene: 9. In DNA form, the CDR3 reads TGCGCCAGCAGCCAAGGGGACAGCTTTACTAGCTCCTACAATGAGCAGTTCTTC. Translated: CASSQGDSFTSSYNEQFF.

The CDR3 coding sequence is TGTGCCAGCAGCGTAACGGGCTCCTATAATTCACCCCTCCACTTT. It translates to CASSVTGSYNSPLHF. The rearrangement links TRBV7-9 to TRBJ1-6; no clear D. In germline, CDR1 is SEHNR, CDR2 FQNEAQ (reference sequence). With 5 bases removed from V and 0 bases from J, the gap between germline ends came to 8 bases. The CDR3 runs 15 residues.

The V and J genes are TRBV5-8 and TRBJ1-1; maybe TRBD1 (6 bases). The CDR3 runs 13 residues. CDR1 SGHTS and CDR2 YDEGEE come from the germline V gene. Trimming took off 4 bases at V and 7 bases at J, with 14 bases between the two ends. CDR3 protein: CASSPEDSFEAFF. In DNA, the CDR3 is TGTGCCAGCAGCCCCGAGGACAGTTTTGAAGCTTTCTTT.

This clone was recorded once. The CDR3 region is CSVTGNNEQFF. As DNA, the CDR3 is TGCAGTGTCACAGGGAACAATGAGCAGTTCTTC. This chain links TRBV20-1 with TRBJ2-1, with a weak D call TRBD1 (6 bases). This CDR3 region has 11 residues. Trimming took 7 bases from V and 5 from J, leaving 9 bases between them. Germline V gene sequence: CDR1 DFQATT, CDR2 SNEGSKA (reference sequence).

This clone was counted a single time. The chain employs TRBV5-1 and TRBJ2-5; no firm D call. Germline V gene data show CDR1 as SGHRS and CDR2 as YFSETQ. Between the trimmed V and J ends, which lost 2 bases and 5 bases, there was a span of 10 bases. This CDR3 is built from 13 residues. The CDR3 reads CASSLPPQETQYF. CDR3 sequence (DNA): TGCGCCAGCAGCTTACCTCCCCAGGAGACCCAGTACTTC.

The chain couples TRBV9 to TRBJ1-4; 9 bases fit TRBD1. Germline V CDR1 and CDR2: SGDLS, YYNGEE. The junction had 7 bases not matched to a gene; V was cut back by 3 bases and J by 7 bases. The CDR3 runs 15 residues. DNA of the CDR3: TGTGCCAGCAGCGCACAGGGGGCAGGGAGTGAAAAACTGTTTTTT. Translation gives CASSAQGAGSEKLFF.

The chain's CDR3 is CASSPPRRASGTDTQYF. CDR3 DNA: TGTGCCAGCAGCCCACCCAGGAGGGCTAGCGGCACAGATACGCAGTATTTT. The chain carries TRBV9 and TRBJ2-3; possible D gene TRBD2, 6 bases. The CDR3 sequence is 17 residues long. Trimming shortened V by 4 bases and J by 1 base, and 19 bases separated the two germline ends. From germline, CDR1 is SGDLS and CDR2 YYNGEE.

The V call is TRBV7-3, the J call TRBJ2-6, with TRBD1 matching over 8 bases. Looked up from germline, CDR1 is SGHTA and CDR2 is FQGTGA. CDR3 length: 16 residues. Trimming removed 5 bases from V and 2 bases from J; junction bases left unmatched: 5. The CDR3 DNA is TGTGCCAGCAGCAGCCGGGACAGGCCTGGGGCCAACGTCCTGACTTTC. Amino acid sequence: CASSSRDRPGANVLTF.

The chain couples TRBV18 to TRBJ1-1, with D tentatively TRBD1 (6 bases). Trimming pared 0 bases from V and 1 base from J, leaving 9 bases between. The CDR3 is made up of 15 amino acids. Germline CDR1 reads KGHSH; CDR2 reads LQKENI. The CDR3 coding sequence is TGTGCCAGCTCACCACCACAGGGCAAGAACACTGAAGCTTTCTTT. This codes for CASSPPQGKNTEAFF.

The J gene is TRBJ1-1, the V gene TRBV18; TRBD1 matches 7 bases. Germline-derived CDR1 and CDR2 are KGHSH and LQKENI. The length of the CDR3 is 14 residues. Trimming took 5 bases from V and 1 from J; bases not matched to a gene: 4. CDR3 protein: CASSSGTANTEAFF. DNA for the CDR3: TGTGCCAGCTCATCTGGGACAGCGAACACTGAAGCTTTCTTT.

This chain links TRBV9 with TRBJ2-3; D remains unclear. Trimming stripped 4 bases from V and 3 bases from J, with 6 bases between. This CDR3 spans 12 amino acids. Germline CDR1 and CDR2: SGDLS and YYNGEE. CDR3 in DNA: TGTGCCAGCAGCACTAATACAGATACGCAGTATTTT. This encodes CASSTNTDTQYF.

The CDR3 reads CASKGTGGFSNQPQHF. CDR3 nucleotides: TGTGCCAGTAAAGGGACAGGGGGTTTTAGCAATCAGCCCCAGCATTTT. This chain connects TRBV19 to TRBJ1-5, with 11 bases identical to TRBD1. This CDR3 comprises 16 residues. V lost 7 bases, J lost 0 bases, and 5 bases stayed unmatched. CDR1 and CDR2 from the germline V gene are LNHDA and SQIVND (reference sequence).

The gene calls are TRBV19 and TRBJ1-5; D remains unclear. Germline-derived CDR1 and CDR2 are LNHDA and SQIVND (reference sequence). Trimming removed 3 bases at V and 1 base at J, with 16 bases between. The CDR3 totals 17 residues. The chain's CDR3 is CASSISGGYASNQPQHF. CDR3 bases: TGTGCCAGTAGTATCAGCGGAGGGTATGCGAGCAATCAGCCCCAGCATTTT.

CDR3: CASSLDRISTNEKLFF. The CDR3 bases are TGTGCCAGTAGTCTGGACAGGATCTCAACTAATGAAAAACTGTTTTTT. V gene TRBV19 combines with J gene TRBJ1-4; 7 bases map to TRBD1. V dropped 5 bases and J dropped 0; count of bases not matched to a gene: 6. The length of the CDR3 is 16 residues. The germline gives CDR1 LNHDA, CDR2 SQIVND (reference sequence).

The chain uses TRBV28 and TRBJ1-4; 7 nucleotides agree with TRBD1. Germline V gives CDR1 MDHEN, CDR2 SYDVKM. The CDR3 contains 19 residues. V lost 5 bases, J lost 8 bases, and 23 bases stayed unmatched. As DNA, the CDR3 is TGTGCCAGCAGTCGGACTCTATGGTCTGTCGGCAGGGGGGACGAAAAACTGTTTTTT. Protein sequence: CASSRTLWSVGRGDEKLFF.

The chain carries TRBV9 and TRBJ2-7, with 7 bases identical to TRBD2. Germline CDR1 SGDLS, CDR2 YYNGEE. Germline trimming cut 3 bases from V and 2 bases from J; bases unmatched to any gene: 11. CDR3 length equals 16 residues. The CDR3 coding sequence is TGTGCCAGCAGCGGCGGAGGGGAGGGCAGGGCCTACGAGCAGTACTTC. This gives the protein CASSGGGEGRAYEQYF.

The genes are TRBV13 and TRBJ2-7; TRBD2 matches at 9 bases. CDR3 length: 20 amino acids. After removal of 5 bases from V and 0 bases from J, the junction contained 20 bases not matched to a gene. CDR1 and CDR2 from the germline V gene are PRHDT and FYEKMQ (reference sequence). The CDR3 DNA is TGTGCCAGCAGCCTACCTCGGGGGGTAGCGGGGGCCTCGAGCTCCTACGAGCAGTACTTC. Its translation: CASSLPRGVAGASSSYEQYF.

The rearrangement joins TRBV19 to TRBJ2-1, with D tentatively TRBD2 (6 bases). CDR1 LNHDA and CDR2 SQIVND come from the germline V gene (reference sequence). V was shortened by 9 bases and J by 7 bases, with 13 bases between the two germline ends. The CDR3 has 12 residues. In nucleotides, the CDR3 is TGTGCCAGGGGGCGGGGTATGAATGAGCAGTTCTTC. Encoded protein: CARGRGMNEQFF.

The chain recombines TRBV30 with TRBJ2-7; D is unclear. The CDR3 length is 13 residues. Trimming took off 0 bases at V and 5 bases at J, with 11 bases between the two ends. Germline lookup yields CDR1 GTSNPN and CDR2 SVGIG (reference sequence). CDR3 residues: CAWSVHIRDEQYV. The DNA of the CDR3 is TGTGCCTGGAGTGTACACATCCGGGACGAGCAGTACGTC.

The genes are TRBV21-1 and TRBJ1-4; the table assigns TRBD1, which was not confirmed against the DNA. TRBV21-1 is classified as a pseudogene. The CDR3 has 15 residues. The CDR3 sequence: CASSTGGATNEKLFF. CDR3 DNA: TGTGCCAGCAGCACAGGGGGCGCAACTAATGAAAAACTGTTTTTT.